Each of the 18 T cell receptor beta chains below was sequenced from the same sample in a study of T cell repertoires in aging, cancer and after chemotherapy. Peripheral blood genomic DNA, not sorted cells or RNA, was the template. Multiplex touch-down PCR with TRB-A/B primers amplified rearranged V-D-J TRB sequences. TCRdb analysed the multiplex PCR reads with MiXCR anew, one entry per CDR3 protein. This sample has several hundred distinct CDR3 sequences, with around 32% found just once. The sequencing input was blood. The source of these receptors is a human donor with a solid tumor.

This clonotype is large in the sample. The V call is TRBV5-6, the J call TRBJ1-2; TRBD1 matches at 8 bases. In germline, CDR1 is SGHDT, CDR2 YYEEEE. V was clipped by 5 bases and J by 4 bases; unmatched bases: 13. The CDR3 has 16 residues. CDR3 nucleotides: TGTGCCAGCAGTCCAGGACAGGGATCTCCGATCTATGGCTACACCTTC. Its protein is CASSPGQGSPIYGYTF.

The chain uses TRBV5-1 and TRBJ1-2; D might be TRBD1 (6 bases). V lost 1 base and J 0 bases, leaving 16 bases between the germline ends. CDR1 and CDR2 from the germline V gene are SGHRS and YFSETQ. The CDR3 has 17 residues. CDR3 nucleotide sequence: TGCGCCAGCAGCTTGACCGGGACAAGTCTTCCTAACTATGGCTACACCTTC. As protein: CASSLTGTSLPNYGYTF.

This clonotype is large. This chain uses TRBV29-1 with TRBJ1-1; TRBD1 agrees at 10 bases. The CDR3 runs to 18 residues. Germline loops: CDR1 SQVTM, CDR2 ANQGSEA. Trimming removed 4 bases from V and 1 base from J; junction bases left unmatched: 15. The CDR3 loop is CSVAELPRDRGWNTEAFF. Written as DNA, the CDR3 is TGCAGCGTTGCTGAACTCCCCCGGGACAGGGGATGGAACACTGAAGCTTTCTTT.

The CDR3: CSALVQGKETQYF. As DNA, the CDR3 is TGCAGTGCCCTGGTCCAGGGAAAAGAGACCCAGTACTTC. The genes are TRBV20-1 and TRBJ2-5; D is perhaps TRBD1 (5 bases). The V gene lost 6 bases and the J gene lost 3 bases, with 14 bases spanning the gap. Looked up from germline, CDR1 is DFQATT and CDR2 is SNEGSKA (reference sequence). This CDR3 region has 13 residues.

About this clonotype: This clone may be a read error of a much larger clone one base away. Because the CDR3 is missing its conserved closing phenylalanine or tryptophan, this is likely a read error. The chain combines TRBV12-3 or TRBV12-4 with TRBJ2-7, with D perhaps matching TRBD2 (5 bases). The CDR3 totals 15 residues. Deletions cut 3 bases from V and 3 bases from J, with 15 bases between. CDR3 region: CASSLEADGFYEQYL. The CDR3 DNA follows: TGTGCCAGCAGTTTGGAAGCGGACGGGTTCTACGAGCAGTACCTC.

Worth noting for this clonotype: One base away lies a much larger clone, so this may be a sequencing read error. The rearrangement links TRBV20-1 to TRBJ1-5; weak D call: TRBD1 (5 bases). Per germline, CDR1 DFQATT and CDR2 SNEGSKA (reference sequence). The CDR3 covers 15 residues. CDR3 sequence: CGAPGGWWSNQPQHF. The CDR3 bases are TGCGGTGCCCCGGGGGGGTGGTGGAGCAATCAGCCCCAGCATTTT.

In its sample, this clonotype was seen once. This rearrangement joins TRBV5-4 to TRBJ2-1; 8 bases line up with TRBD2. Germline CDR1 is SGHNT and CDR2 is YYREEE (reference sequence). V shed 4 bases and J 6 bases; nucleotides not matched to a gene: 9. The CDR3 extends over 15 amino acids. CDR3 residues: CASSRGGTWGNEQFF. The CDR3 DNA follows: TGTGCCAGCAGCCGGGGGGGGACGTGGGGCAATGAGCAGTTCTTC.

This clonotype is categorized as medium-sized. The chain employs TRBV10-1 and TRBJ2-1; 8 nucleotides line up with TRBD2. Losses at the gene ends were 4 bases for V and 2 bases for J; bases not matched to a gene: 4. Germline-derived CDR1 and CDR2 are WNHNN and SYGVQD (reference sequence). The CDR3 loop spans 15 amino acids. CDR3 nucleotides: TGCGCCAGCAGTGCGCGGGGGGCCCCCTACAATGAGCAGTTCTTC. Translated: CASSARGAPYNEQFF.

This chain links TRBV11-2 with TRBJ2-7; D assignment may be TRBD1 or TRBD2 (5 bases each). The germline gives CDR1 SGHAT, CDR2 FQNNGV. The V gene lost 3 bases and the J gene lost 1 base, with 7 bases spanning the gap. This CDR3 has 13 residues. The CDR3 spells CASSFGASYEQYV. CDR3 sequence (DNA): TGTGCCAGCAGCTTCGGGGCTTCCTACGAGCAGTACGTC.

This clonotype counts as large. This sequence joins TRBV6-2 or TRBV6-3 and TRBJ2-7; D might be TRBD1 (6 bases). The length of the CDR3 is 14 residues. V lost 6 bases to trimming and J lost 2 bases, with 14 bases between them. The germline gives CDR1 MNHEY, CDR2 SVGEGT. CDR3 amino acids: CASRDTQGPYEQYV. The DNA for the CDR3 is TGTGCCAGCAGGGATACACAGGGCCCCTACGAGCAGTACGTC.

The chain uses TRBV29-1 and TRBJ2-5; the D call may be TRBD1 or TRBD2 (5 bases each). V lost 2 bases to trimming and J lost 5 bases, with 12 bases between them. The CDR3 length is 13 residues. The germline gives CDR1 SQVTM, CDR2 ANQGSEA. CDR3 in amino acids: CSVERDPGETQYF. The DNA of the CDR3 is TGCAGCGTTGAAAGGGACCCCGGGGAGACCCAGTACTTC.

By sample share, this clonotype is large. V and J are TRBV19 and TRBJ1-2; D is possibly TRBD1 (6 bases). V lost 5 bases and J lost 7, with 11 bases in between. The germline CDR1 and CDR2 sequences are LNHDA and SQIVND (reference sequence). CDR3 size: 12 residues. CDR3: CASSPSGVGYTF. CDR3 DNA: TGTGCCAGTAGTCCTTCAGGGGTTGGCTACACCTTC. Complete variable domain (other parts from reference TRBV19 and TRBJ1-2): DGGITQSPKYLFRKEGQNVTLSCEQNLNHDAMYWYRQDPGQGLRLIYYSQIVNDFQKGDIAEGYSVSREKKESFPLTVTSAQKNPTAFYLCASSPSGVGYTFGSGTRLTVV.

By its share, this clonotype is large (0.1 to 1%). The chain couples TRBV19 to TRBJ2-5, with D maybe TRBD1 (5 bases). The V gene's germline CDR1 is LNHDA and CDR2 SQIVND (reference sequence). V was shortened by 3 bases and J by 1 base, with 9 bases between the two germline ends. The CDR3 runs 14 residues. CDR3 sequence: CASSIGAGQETQYF. CDR3 nucleotides: TGTGCCAGTAGTATTGGGGCAGGCCAAGAGACCCAGTACTTC.

The chain recombines TRBV13 with TRBJ1-6; 10 positions match TRBD1. Trimming cost V 4 bases and J 7 bases; bases outside gene matches: 7. Germline V lookup: CDR1 PRHDT, CDR2 FYEKMQ (reference sequence). CDR3 length equals 16 residues. The CDR3, as DNA: TGTGCCAGCAGCTCAGAACCGGGACAGGGGAATTCACCCCTCCACTTT. It codes for CASSSEPGQGNSPLHF.

By share, this clonotype counts as medium-sized. The chain couples TRBV24-1 to TRBJ2-6; D is undetermined. Germline V gene data show CDR1 as KGHDR and CDR2 as SFDVKD. Trimming shortened V by 4 bases and J by 3 bases, and 9 bases separated the two germline ends. This CDR3 has 15 residues. The CDR3 nucleotides are TGTGCCACCAGTGAACCTAATGGTGGGGCCAACGTCCTGACTTTC. It yields the protein CATSEPNGGANVLTF.

The V gene is TRBV5-1, the J gene TRBJ2-7, with D hard to call. The CDR3 is 15 residues long. Germline V gene sequence: CDR1 SGHRS, CDR2 YFSETQ. V gave up 4 bases and J gave up 6 bases, with 20 bases separating them. The CDR3 DNA is TGCGCCAGCAGCCAAGGGATCATTTGGGGTGGCGAGCAGTACTTC. This encodes CASSQGIIWGGEQYF.

By sample share, this clonotype is large. The chain joins TRBV6-5 to TRBJ2-1, with D tentatively TRBD2 (6 bases). Trimming stripped 2 bases from V and 4 bases from J, with 12 bases between. This CDR3 contains 15 residues. The V gene's germline CDR1 is MNHEY and CDR2 SVGAGI. CDR3 residues: CASSYIGGVYNEQFF. CDR3 sequence (DNA): TGTGCCAGCAGTTACATAGGCGGGGTATACAATGAGCAGTTCTTC.

This clonotype is termed large. V is TRBV15 and J is TRBJ1-6, with 9 nucleotides matching TRBD1. In germline, CDR1 is LNHNV, CDR2 YYDKDF (reference sequence). CDR3 length: 14 amino acids. V lost 4 bases to trimming and J lost 8 bases; unmatched junction nucleotides: 3. DNA for the CDR3: TGTGCCACCAGCAAACGGACAGGGGATTCACCCCTCCACTTT. Protein: CATSKRTGDSPLHF. The whole variable domain, remainder taken from reference TRBV15 and TRBJ1-6, is DAMVIQNPRYQVTQFGKPVTLSCSQTLNHNVMYWYQQKSSQAPKLLFHYYDKDFNNEADTPDNFQSRRPNTSFCFLDIRSPGLGDTAMYLCATSKRTGDSPLHFGNGTRLTVT.